The entry below gives a single T cell receptor beta chain sequence along with its context. It lacks a known antigen. The record has no base qualities; no much larger clone is one base away. At the junction V is shortened by 2 bases and J by 6 bases; bases outside the gene matches: 8. CDR1 and CDR2 are read off the germline V gene as ENHRY and SYGVKD. Measured from the cysteine to the phenylalanine, the CDR3 is 16 residues long. Only CDR3 DNA remains: 48 bases, in frame from the first base. The entry originates in a study of blood T cell repertoires in COVID-19 (dated by TCRdb to 2018 to 2021). Concerning the study at large: The collaborator samples originated in the United States, Italy and Spain and spanned the acute and convalescent phases of COVID-19. The prospective study material was composed of cDNA or gDNA derived from T cells, B-cell-depleted T cells, or PBMCs. The dataset comprised deeply sampled blood TCRbeta repertoires from subjects exposed to, actively infected with, or recovered from COVID-19. The repertoires were released in a freely available public database meant as a resource for research on the immune response to SARS-CoV-2. Samples came from the ongoing ImmuneRACE study (first 160 participants) plus 1,254 subjects from 6 global collaborators. Sample metadata almost always included a de-identified subject ID, COVID-19 status, age in years and sex. Where available, HLA class I and class II types were taken from metadata supplied by the sample provider and were not determined by assay-based typing.

Each collaborating institution followed its own protocols to collect whole blood in K2EDTA tubes. For TCRbeta analysis, collaborator samples were shipped as frozen whole blood, as isolated PBMCs, or as DNA extracted from either sample type. TCRbeta CDR3 regions were amplified from genomic DNA by means of the immunoSEQ Assay, a bias-controlled multiplex PCR. Per the authors' processing: The number of nucleated cells in each sample was estimated by amplification of reference gene primers within the assay. Sequence reads were collapsed and filtered to measure the absolute abundance of every unique TCRbeta CDR3 rearrangement. Productive Simpson clonality was computed per sample as the square root of Simpson's diversity index over productive rearrangements. This immuneACCESS table, as held by TCRdb, lists in-frame sequences with V and J called but not all clones. Of the missing ones, under half trace to an unresolved V gene in checked studies; the others have no known cause. For V, J and clone size, that table is used; D and trimming come from the DNA. Present in this sample are tens of thousands of clones, around four fifths of which were seen just once. In total, the top ten clones hold 5.3% of the sample.

General conclusions and limits of the study: Clinical and demographic metadata were provided uncurated, with the amount varying by source and participant.

The chain links TRBV10-3 with TRBJ2-1, and 9 junctional nucleotides match TRBD2. The sequenced sample was peripheral blood. This TCR was sampled from an older man with acute or convalescent COVID-19. The DNA reads TGTGCCATCAGTGAGAGCTTCGGAGCGGGGGGCAATGAGCAGTTCTTC. The encoded protein is CAISESFGAGGNEQFF.